This T cell receptor (beta chain) was documented in a study of cytomegalovirus exposure and HLA in healthy donors. Overall study context: Counted in an early data release were tens of millions of unique TCRs from HLA-typed donors. General observations from the study: In vitro experiments confirmed that three CMV-associated chains were specific for CMV antigens. Earlier analysis looked at TCR beta V segments, and most were productive about 87% or about 30% of the time. It was reported that the classifier diagnosed cytomegalovirus status with high specificity and sensitivity in both the original and validation cohorts.

A multiplex PCR was run with 60 Vbeta primers and 13 Jbeta primers. Sequencing was performed with immunoSEQ multiplex PCR; in TCRdb, only in-frame clones are kept and a portion is missing. Its clone listing holds about 170,000 clones. As concerns this clone: Its target is not known.

Germline V gene data show CDR1 as MNHEY and CDR2 as SMNVEV (reference sequence). Trimming pared 5 bases from V and 2 bases from J, leaving 17 bases between. There are 16 residues in the CDR3. Source material: PBMCs. The rearrangement uses TRBV27 and TRBJ2-3, with a possible D match to TRBD2 (6 bases). The clonotype was recovered from a woman aged 18-35 years in good health and CMV-seropositive. The CDR3 nucleotides read TGTGCCAGCAGTCCAGGGTCTAGCGCTCACACAGATACGCAGTATTTT. Translated, it gives CASSPGSSAHTDTQYF.